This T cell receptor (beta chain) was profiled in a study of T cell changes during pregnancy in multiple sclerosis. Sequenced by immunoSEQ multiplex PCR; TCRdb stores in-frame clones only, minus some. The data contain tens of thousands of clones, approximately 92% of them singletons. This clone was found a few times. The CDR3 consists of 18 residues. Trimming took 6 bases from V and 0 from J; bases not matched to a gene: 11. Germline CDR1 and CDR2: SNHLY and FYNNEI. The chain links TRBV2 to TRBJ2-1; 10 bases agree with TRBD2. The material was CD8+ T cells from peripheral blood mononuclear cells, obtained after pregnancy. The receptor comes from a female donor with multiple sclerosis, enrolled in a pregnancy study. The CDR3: CASSPGLAGELSYNEQFF. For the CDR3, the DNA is TGTGCCAGCAGCCCAGGGCTAGCGGGGGAGCTCTCCTACAATGAGCAGTTCTTC. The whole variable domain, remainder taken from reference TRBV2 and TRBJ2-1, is EPEVTQTPSHQVTQMGQEVILRCVPISNHLYFYWYRQILGQKVEFLVSFYNNEISEKSEIFDDQFSVERPDGSNFTLKIRSTKLEDSAMYFCASSPGLAGELSYNEQFFGPGTRLTVL.